Listed below are T cell receptor beta chains from one sample, sequenced in a study of T cells in Graves' hyperthyroidism and ophthalmopathy. TCRdb recomputed calls from the multiplex PCR reads with MiXCR, one row per CDR3 protein. The repertoire consists of 490,000 or so distinct CDR3 sequences, with roughly 22% occurring once and the leading ten covering roughly 49%. Input material: blood. All receptors come from a woman aged 70 to 79 with Graves' ophthalmopathy. Both conserved end residues are trimmed from each CDR3.

v_call cdr3_length cdr3_aa
TRBV6-4 15 ASSEVSEGGTNQPQH
TRBV7-2 13 ASSIRLAGAQEQY
TRBV18 13 TSSPQGSGNQPQH
TRBV18 12 ASSSAHDNYGYT
TRBV12-3/TRBV12-4 13 ASSTTGGVWETQY
TRBV20-1 12 SARDRQLDYGYT
TRBV19 13 ASSIAGVRNQPQH
TRBV7-9 13 ASSHPRGVPTEAF
TRBV6-1 12 ASSSQQGAFGYT
TRBV30 11 AWSAGGDQPQH
TRBV5-6 14 ASSRSRDSRNQPQH
TRBV7-7 12 ASSSGHNTDTQY
TRBV28 10 ASGQGAFGYT
TRBV28 12 ASSTPRTFGELF
TRBV6-1 14 ASSAPGRGNTGELF
TRBV10-3 13 AISGPAGNYNEQF
TRBV10-3 12 AISESSQADEQF
TRBV12-3/TRBV12-4 13 ASSLTSESTDTQY
TRBV28 12 ASTRSGPPYEQY
TRBV7-9 11 ASSQGLTETQY
TRBV3-1 13 ASSQVSLSGNTIY
TRBV2 12 ASSGSWGSSGYT
TRBV27 16 ASSLGTLGHFISYEQY
TRBV6-1 13 ASSVNRGGGQPQH
TRBV7-9 11 ASSFDGYNEQF
TRBV6-1 11 ASCRYREYGYT
TRBV7-3 12 ASSRSGDNTEAF
TRBV6-1 12 ASTLAVNGDTQY
TRBV7-2 14 ASSPARRSGVNEQF
TRBV2 8 ASTTDTQY
TRBV7-9 11 ASSLDSGSGYT
TRBV5-4 11 ASSLDNNYGYT
TRBV30 10 AWSTTLAGAF
TRBV11-2 11 ASSSDGHNEQF
TRBV6-9 11 ASSYNPSETQY
TRBV11-3 10 ASSSGRKEAF
TRBV6-1 15 ASSDDGGVRVNTEAF
TRBV4-3 14 ASSLAGGGSSDTQY
TRBV20-1 12 SAISAGGVATQY
TRBV24-1 13 ATSDFARAPDTQY
TRBV30 11 AGAKATNEKLF
TRBV6-1 11 ASSIGTLTEAF
TRBV24-1 11 ATRSHRDYGYT
TRBV6-1 11 ATRTDNNYGYT
TRBV18 11 ASSPTGNEKLF
TRBV9 15 ASSVGHPNQPGNTIY
TRBV6-6 13 ASSYSAPQGNEQF
TRBV12-3/TRBV12-4 10 ASSLGYSGYT
TRBV6-2/TRBV6-3 13 ASSFSGGSNQPQH
TRBV9 16 ASSGYVRASGNYNEQF
TRBV20-1 14 SARGDGTGHSYEQY
TRBV5-1 12 ASSSSGTTGELF
TRBV7-2 13 ASSLGTGPSAEAF